This T cell receptor beta chain came from a study of T cell changes during pregnancy in multiple sclerosis. CDR3 length: 15 amino acids. Trimming at V came to 0 bases and at J to 9 bases, leaving 9 bases not matched to a gene. From germline, CDR1 is SGHRS and CDR2 YFSETQ. The protocol was immunoSEQ multiplex PCR, while the TCRdb copy is restricted to in-frame clones and leaves out a portion. The profile shows roughly 97,000 clones, about nine tenths of them singletons. The receptor's source is a female donor in good health, enrolled as a control in a pregnancy study. The rearrangement links TRBV5-1 to TRBJ1-5; TRBD1 agrees at 7 bases. Specimen: peripheral blood, collected in the second trimester of pregnancy. The CDR3 nucleotides read TGCGCCAGCAGCTTGGGACAGGGACGTGAATGGCCCCAGCATTTT. This encodes CASSLGQGREWPQHF.